These 22 T cell receptor beta chains were sequenced from one sample in a study of blood T cell repertoires in COVID-19. Measured with immunoSEQ multiplex PCR; TCRdb has only the in-frame clones, and not every one. The table records approximately 97,000 clones, roughly 87% of them present only once. The specimen sequenced was peripheral blood. These TCRs come from a man over 45 with active COVID-19.

The rearrangement joins TRBV7-8 to TRBJ2-5, with a weak D call TRBD1 (5 bases). The germline gives CDR1 SGHVS, CDR2 FQNEAQ. With 2 bases removed from V and 4 bases from J, the gap between germline ends came to 11 bases. The CDR3 is 14 residues long. CDR3 sequence: CASSLQGIRETQYF. DNA for the CDR3: TGTGCCAGCAGCTTACAGGGAATTCGAGAGACCCAGTACTTC.

The gene calls are TRBV7-8 and TRBJ2-6; 8 nucleotides match TRBD1. Losses at the gene ends were 5 bases for V and 2 bases for J; bases not matched to a gene: 5. The CDR3 sequence is 16 residues long. CDR1 SGHVS and CDR2 FQNEAQ come from the germline V gene. DNA of the CDR3: TGTGCCAGCAGCCCTCAGGGGGCCCCTGGGGCCAACGTCCTGACTTTC. Its translation: CASSPQGAPGANVLTF.

This rearrangement joins TRBV5-1 to TRBJ1-6, with TRBD1 as a possible D gene (5 bases). Trimming took off 0 bases at V and 13 bases at J, with 8 bases between the two ends. Germline assignment: CDR1 SGHRS and CDR2 YFSETQ. The CDR3 runs 12 residues. CDR3 protein: CASSLGGEPLHF. In DNA form, the CDR3 reads TGCGCCAGCAGCTTGGGGGGCGAGCCCCTCCACTTT.

This chain connects TRBV5-1 to TRBJ1-2, with D tentatively TRBD1 (6 bases). The CDR3 is made up of 13 amino acids. Per germline, CDR1 SGHRS and CDR2 YFSETQ. Trimming shortened V by 4 bases and J by 5 bases, and 12 bases separated the two germline ends. CDR3 coding DNA: TGCGCCAGCAGCGAGGACAGCCCGTATGGCTACACCTTC. Its protein product is CASSEDSPYGYTF.

The rearrangement uses TRBV7-2 and TRBJ2-7; D is ambiguous. V was trimmed by 5 bases and J by 5 bases, leaving 13 bases between them. Germline assignment: CDR1 SGHTA and CDR2 FQGNSA. The CDR3 has 13 amino acids. The CDR3 DNA follows: TGTGCCAGCAGCGCCGGTCCCTCGGACGAGCAGTACTTC. It specifies CASSAGPSDEQYF. The full variable domain, its missing parts supplied by reference TRBV7-2 and TRBJ2-7, is GAGVSQSPSNKVTEKGKDVELRCDPISGHTALYWYRQSLGQGLEFLIYFQGNSAPDKSGLPSDRFSAERTGGSVSTLTIQRTQQEDSAVYLCASSAGPSDEQYFGPGTRLTVT.

V usage is TRBV3-1 (or the pseudogene TRBV3-2) and J usage is TRBJ1-6; unclear D gene. The V and J ends lost 0 bases and 8 bases respectively, with 14 bases between them. CDR3 length: 16 residues. CDR1 is LGHDT, CDR2 YNNKEL, per germline (reference sequence). CDR3 region: CASSQDQVSSYSPLHF. CDR3 nucleotides: TGTGCCAGCAGCCAAGATCAGGTCAGCAGTTATTCACCCCTCCACTTT.

J is TRBJ2-7 and V is TRBV10-3; the D gene is possibly TRBD1 (5 bases). CDR1 ENHRY and CDR2 SYGVKD come from the germline V gene. Trimming cost V 10 bases and J 0 bases, with 16 bases left between them. There are 14 residues in the CDR3. CDR3 in amino acids: CASRQTEASYEQYF. CDR3 nucleotide sequence: TGTGCCAGCCGACAGACAGAGGCCTCCTACGAGCAGTACTTC.

The chain joins TRBV5-4 to TRBJ2-3, with D perhaps matching TRBD1 (6 bases). The CDR3 has 13 amino acids. Germline CDR1 reads SGHNT; CDR2 reads YYREEE (reference sequence). The V gene lost 4 bases and the J gene lost 6 bases, with 12 bases spanning the gap. The CDR3 DNA follows: TGTGCCAGCAGCGCTACAGGGTCCGATACGCAGTATTTT. It codes for CASSATGSDTQYF.

The rearrangement joins TRBV12-3 or TRBV12-4 to TRBJ2-2; D uncertain. V lost 3 bases and J lost 5, with 7 bases in between. The CDR3 extends over 13 amino acids. The DNA of the CDR3 is TGTGCCAGCAGTTTTCTTGAGACCGGGGAGCTGTTTTTT. Residues: CASSFLETGELFF.

This clone was recorded only once. The J gene is TRBJ2-3, the V gene TRBV27; D might be TRBD2 (5 bases). CDR1 and CDR2 from the germline V gene are MNHEY and SMNVEV (reference sequence). The CDR3 runs to 14 residues. Deletions cut 4 bases from V and 0 bases from J, with 8 bases between. CDR3 DNA sequence: TGTGCCAGCAGTTACGGCGGGAGCACAGATACGCAGTATTTT. It translates to CASSYGGSTDTQYF.

This sequence joins TRBV5-5 and TRBJ1-1; 7 positions match TRBD1. This CDR3 spans 12 amino acids. Germline CDR1 SGHKS, CDR2 YYEKEE (reference sequence). V trimming: 4 bases; J trimming: 11 bases; junction bases outside the gene matches: 8. CDR3 in amino acids: CASSLLGTEAFF. CDR3 DNA sequence: TGTGCCAGCAGCCTACTGGGGACAGAGGCTTTCTTT.

The chain is built from TRBV19 and TRBJ2-3, with 8 nucleotides matching TRBD2. The CDR3 consists of 19 residues. Germline V CDR1 and CDR2: LNHDA, SQIVND (reference sequence). V dropped 1 base and J dropped 5; count of bases not matched to a gene: 17. The CDR3 sequence is CASSIVNRRVAGSRDTQYF. CDR3 DNA sequence: TGTGCCAGTAGTATAGTGAATCGGAGGGTAGCGGGGAGTCGAGATACGCAGTATTTT.

In its sample, this clone was seen a few times. The chain recombines TRBV11-2 with TRBJ1-1; 7 nucleotides align to TRBD1. Germline CDR1 SGHAT, CDR2 FQNNGV. After removal of 6 bases from V and 6 bases from J, the junction contained 4 bases not matched to a gene. The CDR3 has 12 residues. The CDR3 loop is CASRQTGAEAFF. The CDR3, as DNA: TGTGCCAGCAGACAAACAGGGGCTGAAGCTTTCTTT. The entire variable domain, with the rest obtained from reference TRBV11-2 and TRBJ1-1, is as follows: EAGVAQSPRYKIIEKRQSVAFWCNPISGHATLYWYQQILGQGPKLLIQFQNNGVVDDSQLPKDRFSAERLKGVDSTLKIQPAKLEDSAVYLCASRQTGAEAFFGQGTRLTVV.

The CDR3: CASSSPWGGRPEAFF. Written as DNA, the CDR3 is TGTGCCAGCAGCTCCCCCTGGGGGGGAAGGCCTGAAGCTTTCTTT. V gene TRBV11-1 combines with J gene TRBJ1-1, with D maybe TRBD1 (5 bases). CDR3 length equals 15 residues. The V gene lost 4 bases and the J gene lost 6 bases, with 18 bases spanning the gap. Germline lookup yields CDR1 SGHAT and CDR2 FQDESV (reference sequence).

The CDR3: CASSLGQGGSPLHF. CDR3 nucleotide sequence: TGCGCCAGCAGCCTGGGACAGGGCGGTTCACCCCTCCACTTT. The chain uses TRBV5-1 and TRBJ1-6, with 9 nucleotides matching TRBD1. Germline V gene data show CDR1 as SGHRS and CDR2 as YFSETQ. CDR3 length equals 14 residues. The J segment lost 9 bases and the V segment lost 4 bases, leaving 5 bases of the junction unmatched.

The chain joins TRBV19 to TRBJ1-6; 7 nucleotides align to TRBD1. J lost 10 bases, V lost 3 bases, and 6 bases had no gene match. This CDR3 has 14 amino acids. The germline gives CDR1 LNHDA, CDR2 SQIVND (reference sequence). The CDR3 DNA follows: TGTGCCAGTAGTATGAGGGGGCAGGAGTCACCCCTCCACTTT. This codes for CASSMRGQESPLHF.

The rearrangement uses TRBV3-1 (or the pseudogene TRBV3-2) and TRBJ1-6, with no clear D. This CDR3 comprises 13 residues. The germline gives CDR1 LGHDT, CDR2 YNNKEL (reference sequence). The V gene lost 1 base and the J gene lost 10 bases, with 8 bases spanning the gap. This CDR3 is CASSQVRESPLHF. The CDR3 nucleotides are TGTGCCAGCAGCCAAGTGAGGGAGTCACCCCTCCACTTT.

The chain joins TRBV6-4 to TRBJ1-2; tentatively, D is TRBD1 (5 bases). This CDR3 spans 13 amino acids. The germline V gene has CDR1 MRHNA and CDR2 SNTAGT. V lost 8 bases and J lost 0, with 10 bases in between. CDR3 bases: TGTGCCAGCCGTAGGGGAACTAACTATGGCTACACCTTC. Translating gives CASRRGTNYGYTF.

The genes are TRBV5-5 and TRBJ2-7, with a tentative D call TRBD2 (5 bases). Between the trimmed V and J ends, which lost 0 bases and 2 bases, there was a span of 9 bases. This CDR3 region has 14 residues. Germline CDR1 is SGHKS and CDR2 is YYEKEE (reference sequence). The CDR3 DNA reads TGTGCCAGCAGCTTGGTCCGCGGGCCCTACGAGCAGTACTTC. Protein product: CASSLVRGPYEQYF.

This clone was detected once. This chain joins TRBV19 and TRBJ2-5; D is possibly TRBD1 (5 bases). This CDR3 is 14 amino acids long. Germline CDR1 reads LNHDA; CDR2 reads SQIVND (reference sequence). V dropped 10 bases and J dropped 5 bases, with 20 bases sitting between them. CDR3 loop: CATSGLSPRETQYF. The CDR3 coding sequence is TGTGCCACCTCAGGGCTTTCACCCAGGGAGACCCAGTACTTC.

The chain has TRBV5-1 and TRBJ1-1, with D possibly being TRBD1 (5 bases). The V end lost 4 bases, the J end lost 1 base, and 8 bases lay between the germline ends. The germline V gene encodes CDR1 SGHRS and CDR2 YFSETQ. This CDR3 has 13 residues. CDR3 region: CASSPGQNTEAFF. CDR3 bases: TGCGCCAGCAGCCCCGGACAGAACACTGAAGCTTTCTTT.

This clone was counted only a few times. The chain links TRBV19 to TRBJ1-4; tentatively, D is TRBD1 (6 bases). Looked up from germline, CDR1 is LNHDA and CDR2 is SQIVND (reference sequence). The V and J ends lost 2 bases and 7 bases respectively, with 14 bases between them. This CDR3 contains 15 residues. The CDR3 DNA sequence: TGTGCCAGTAGTATACCTGCCAGGGGTGGTGAAAAACTGTTTTTT. Protein product: CASSIPARGGEKLFF. Full variable domain (rest looked up from reference TRBV19 and TRBJ1-4): DGGITQSPKYLFRKEGQNVTLSCEQNLNHDAMYWYRQDPGQGLRLIYYSQIVNDFQKGDIAEGYSVSREKKESFPLTVTSAQKNPTAFYLCASSIPARGGEKLFFGSGTQLSVL.